This TCR beta chain was documented in a study of tumor-infiltrating lymphocytes in glioblastoma multiforme. Germline CDR1 is MGHRA and CDR2 is YSYEKL. V was shortened by 0 bases and J by 9 bases, with 14 bases between the two germline ends. The CDR3 consists of 15 residues. This clonotype counts as medium-sized. TCRB libraries came from RNA via three nested multiplex PCR rounds. TCRB-specific cDNA synthesis used 0.5 to 0.65 ug of total RNA. These TCRB libraries lack any described unique molecular identifiers. TCRdb fed the multiplex PCR reads into MiXCR, producing one record per CDR3 protein. The sample consists of 13,000 or so distinct CDR3 sequences, approximately 68% of them appearing once.

The sample taken for sequencing was brain tumor tissue. This rearrangement joins TRBV4-1 to TRBJ2-2, with D unresolved. This clonotype was obtained from a male donor with glioblastoma. DNA of the CDR3: TGCGCCAGCAGCCAAGAGAGGACGGTGAGACGGGAGCTGTTTTTT. It is translated as CASSQERTVRRELFF.